This note documents a single T cell receptor beta chain sequence. The record originates from a study of PD-1 blockade in classical Hodgkin lymphoma. TCRdb's copy holds only in-frame clones and misses some; the assay was immunoSEQ multiplex PCR. The table records about 21,000 clones, around 68% of them present only once. Relapse was seen in all patients after autologous stem cell transplantation, and brentuximab vedotin exposure was variable. The sample in question was peripheral blood mononuclear cells (PBMCs), obtained at baseline. The clonotype comes from a human donor with classical Hodgkin lymphoma.

DNA of the CDR3: TGTGCCAGCAGCCTTGGAGGATCCTCTGGAAACACCATATATTTT. Its translation is CASSLGGSSGNTIYF. The J gene is TRBJ1-3, the V gene TRBV7-9; D ambiguous. CDR3 length: 15 amino acids. The germline gives CDR1 SEHNR, CDR2 FQNEAQ (reference sequence). V was shortened by 5 bases and J by 0 bases, with 11 bases between the two germline ends.